This T cell receptor (beta chain) was observed in a study of blood T cell repertoires in COVID-19. Across the study: The United States, Italy and Spain provided the acute and convalescent COVID-19 samples.

This CDR3 contains 11 residues. Germline CDR1 DFQATT, CDR2 SNEGSKA (reference sequence). Between the trimmed V and J ends, which lost 6 bases and 3 bases, there was a span of 9 bases. Original handling: Amplification of reference gene primers provided the estimated nucleated cell counts. The data were produced by immunoSEQ multiplex PCR, yet TCRdb's version contains in-frame clones alone and is incomplete. For V, J and clone size, that table is used; D and trimming come from the DNA. The table lists about 49,000 clones, about 90% of them singletons, with 2.1% in the top ten. The sequenced sample consisted of peripheral blood. The TCR was taken from a woman older than 75 with COVID-19, enrolled during active disease. This sequence joins TRBV20-1 and TRBJ2-7; weak D call: TRBD2 (5 bases). CDR3 nucleotide sequence: TGCAGTGCCTCTAGCCTCTACGAGCAGTACTTC. It encodes CSASSLYEQYF.